A single T cell receptor beta chain is shown here with its context. Its target antigen remains unknown. No quality values exist for individual bases; no much larger clone is one base distant. Via the germline V gene, CDR1 is MDHEN and CDR2 SYDVKM. Trimming takes 5 bases off V and 3 bases off J; junction bases not matched to a gene: 8. From the cysteine through the phenylalanine, the CDR3 covers 15 amino acids. Here the CDR3 DNA is all that survives: 45 bases in frame from base 1. The immunoSEQ Assay was used to sequence TCRbeta CDR3 regions. After extraction, genomic DNA underwent amplification by bias-controlled multiplex PCR, followed by high-throughput sequencing. Per the authors' processing: To quantify the absolute abundance of every unique TCRbeta CDR3 region, sequences were collapsed and filtered. T cell fraction was estimated by normalization of TCRbeta template counts to usable DNA, with usable DNA being measured through amplification of reference genes present in all nucleated cells. Repertoire TCRs were annotated as SARS-CoV-2-specific by exact matching of V gene, CDR3 amino acid sequence and J gene to a known reactive TCR set. MIRA supplied the reference SARS-CoV-2 TCR set, which was filtered for enrichment in COVID-19-positive ImmuneCODE repertoires so that public or cross-reactive TCRs were removed. Drawing on the MIRA antigens, annotated TCRs were analysed further at the level of specific ORF or position within ORF. Breadth was defined as annotated unique rearrangements over total unique productive rearrangements; depth was the summed frequency of those rearrangements. Group comparisons of TCR breadth used two-sided Wilcoxon rank-sum tests. The source is immuneACCESS, and TCRdb retained only in-frame sequences with V and J called. Part of the clones is not carried over; for the studies checked, unresolved V genes explain less than half of this, and the remainder is unexplained. The DNA was the basis for D and trimming; V, J and clone size are from that table. The sample table holds about 480,000 clones, of which 87% were seen once. 9.5% to 15% of the sample belongs to the ten largest clones.

This record comes from a study of Ad26.COV2.S vaccination and SARS-CoV-2 variants listed by TCRdb under 2021. As for the study more broadly: Vaccine-arm donors came from COV1001, a multicentre, randomized, double-blind, placebo-controlled phase I-IIa trial of Ad26.COV2.S in healthy adults. Sequencing of the TCRbeta repertoire served to evaluate the specificity and breadth of SARS-CoV-2-reactive T cell receptors following Ad26.COV2.S vaccination. A total of approximately 30 samples were included in the TCR-sequenced set, comprising 19 Ad26.COV2.S vaccine recipients, 5 placebo recipients and 8 SARS-CoV-2 convalescent individuals. Investigators remained blinded to trial group allocation during experiments and outcome assessment. Trial participants were randomized into five groups of five: low-dose or high-dose Ad26.COV2.S given once or twice, or placebo on both occasions. Ad26.COV2.S was given intramuscularly at 5x10^10 or 1x10^11 viral particles, as a single shot or as two shots 56 days apart. Overall results and qualifications from the work: The study lacked the statistical power to compare responses across vaccine doses or regimens. Substantial breadth of spike-specific CD8+ and CD4+ T cell responses was reported after vaccination. The authors noted that the TCR breadth and depth analyses may have underestimated total T cell responses. Compared with placebo recipients, Ad26.COV2.S recipients showed higher spike-specific TCR breadth (P = 0.0014). Non-spike TCR breadth was comparable between vaccine and placebo recipients, consistent with the vaccine containing only spike.

The treatment or condition label corresponds to: approximately 18 received Ad26.COV2.S at low or high dose, single or two shots; 5 received placebo; per-sample allocation not given. Repertoires of vaccine and placebo recipients were sequenced from samples taken on day 63 after the first injection. Between 29 July and 7 August 2020, Cohort 1b enrolled 25 adults aged 18-55 years at one site in Boston, USA. As a vaccine, Ad26.COV2.S was a replication-incompetent adenovirus type 26 vector that expressed a prefusion-stabilized SARS-CoV-2 spike protein derived from the original Wuhan strain. This sequence uses TRBV28 and TRBJ2-7, with 9 middle bases fitting TRBD1. The TCR sequence derives from a person between 18 and 59 years old who received the Ad26.COV2.S COVID-19 vaccine or a placebo. The source material was peripheral blood, sampled in a trial of Ad26.COV2.S vaccine versus placebo. The DNA is as follows: TGTGCCAGCAGTCGGGACAGGGACCGATTCTACGAGCAGTACTTC. Its protein product is CASSRDRDRFYEQYF.